The T cell receptor (beta chain) under discussion was sequenced for a study of blood T cell repertoires in COVID-19. Looking at the study overall: PBMCs, B-cell-depleted T cells, or T cells were the source of the cDNA or gDNA that made up the material.

TCRdb's copy holds only in-frame clones and misses some; the assay was immunoSEQ multiplex PCR. The sample carries about 180,000 clones, over 75% recorded once. Participants spanned ages roughly 18 to 90 years and resided in 20 to 30 US areas. Each participant's cohort was designated according to participant-reported clinical history. Two negative PCRs, clearance, or symptom resolution were required of recovered Cohort 3 donors. The germline gives CDR1 MNHEY, CDR2 SVGAGI. The CDR3 has 11 residues. Trimming cost V 6 bases and J 14 bases, with 16 bases left between them. The chain links TRBV6-5 to TRBJ1-2, with D tentatively TRBD1 (6 bases). Specimen: PBMCs or T cells enriched from blood (not recorded which). This TCR came from a woman younger than 30 who had recovered from COVID-19. This chain's CDR3 is CASREGHGLTF. CDR3 nucleotides: TGTGCCAGCAGAGAGGGACACGGTTTAACCTTC.